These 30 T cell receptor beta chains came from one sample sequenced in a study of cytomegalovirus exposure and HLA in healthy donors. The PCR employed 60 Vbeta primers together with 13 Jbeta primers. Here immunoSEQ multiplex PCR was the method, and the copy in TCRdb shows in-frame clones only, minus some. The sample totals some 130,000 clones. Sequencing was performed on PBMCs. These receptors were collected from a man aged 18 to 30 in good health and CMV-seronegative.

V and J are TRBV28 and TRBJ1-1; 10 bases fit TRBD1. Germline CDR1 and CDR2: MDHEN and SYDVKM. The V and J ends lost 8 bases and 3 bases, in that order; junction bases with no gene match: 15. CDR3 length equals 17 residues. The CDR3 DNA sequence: TGTGCCAGCCTACCATTGGGACAGGGGTTAACGGACACTGAAGCTTTCTTT. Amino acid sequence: CASLPLGQGLTDTEAFF. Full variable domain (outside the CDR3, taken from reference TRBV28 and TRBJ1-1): DVKVTQSSRYLVKRTGEKVFLECVQDMDHENMFWYRQDPGLGLRLIYFSYDVKMKEKGDIPEGYSVSREKKERFSLILESASTNQTSMYLCASLPLGQGLTDTEAFFGQGTRLTVV.

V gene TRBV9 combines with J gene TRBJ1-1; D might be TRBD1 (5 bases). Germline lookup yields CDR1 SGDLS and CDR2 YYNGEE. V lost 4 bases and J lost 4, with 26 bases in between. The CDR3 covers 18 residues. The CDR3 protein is CASSLVGRGSGSGTEAFF. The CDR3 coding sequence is TGTGCCAGCAGCCTTGTAGGCCGGGGGTCAGGGAGTGGCACTGAAGCTTTCTTT.

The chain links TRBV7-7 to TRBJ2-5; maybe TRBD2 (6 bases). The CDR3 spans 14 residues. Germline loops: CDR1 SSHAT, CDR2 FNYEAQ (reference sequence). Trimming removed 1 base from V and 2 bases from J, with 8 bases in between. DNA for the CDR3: TGTGCCAGCAGCTTAGGTGCGGGGCAAGAGACCCAGTACTTC. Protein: CASSLGAGQETQYF.

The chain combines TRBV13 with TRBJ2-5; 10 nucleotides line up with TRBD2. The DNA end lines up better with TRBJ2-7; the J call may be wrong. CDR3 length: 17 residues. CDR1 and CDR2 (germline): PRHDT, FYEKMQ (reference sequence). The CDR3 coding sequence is TGTGCCAGCAGCTTAGTCTCGCTAGGGCTAGCGGGAGACGAGCAGTACTTC. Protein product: CASSLVSLGLAGDEQYF.

CDR3 sequence (DNA): TGTGCCAGCTACAGGTTTAGCAATCAGCCCCAGCATTTT. The encoded protein is CASYRFSNQPQHF. The chain employs TRBV28 and TRBJ1-5, with a tentative D call TRBD1 (5 bases). Per germline, CDR1 MDHEN and CDR2 SYDVKM. V lost 8 bases, J lost 0 bases, and 8 bases lay in between. The length of the CDR3 is 13 residues.

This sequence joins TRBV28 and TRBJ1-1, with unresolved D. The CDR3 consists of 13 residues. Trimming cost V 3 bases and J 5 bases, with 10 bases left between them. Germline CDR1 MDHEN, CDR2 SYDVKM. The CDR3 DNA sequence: TGTGCCAGCAGTTTGGGCGAACGGACTGAAGCTTTCTTT. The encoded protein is CASSLGERTEAFF.

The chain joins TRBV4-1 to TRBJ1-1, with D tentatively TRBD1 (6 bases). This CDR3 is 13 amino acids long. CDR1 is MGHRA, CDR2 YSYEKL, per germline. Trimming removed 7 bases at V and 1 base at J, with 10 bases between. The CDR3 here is CASTQGGNTEAFF. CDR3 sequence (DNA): TGCGCCAGCACACAGGGTGGGAACACTGAAGCTTTCTTT.

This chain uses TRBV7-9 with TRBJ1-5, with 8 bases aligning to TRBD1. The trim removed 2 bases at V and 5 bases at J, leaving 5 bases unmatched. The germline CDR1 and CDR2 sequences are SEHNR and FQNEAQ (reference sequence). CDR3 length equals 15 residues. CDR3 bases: TGTGCCAGCAGCTTACAGGGGGCAGGGGATCAGCCCCAGCATTTT. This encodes CASSLQGAGDQPQHF.

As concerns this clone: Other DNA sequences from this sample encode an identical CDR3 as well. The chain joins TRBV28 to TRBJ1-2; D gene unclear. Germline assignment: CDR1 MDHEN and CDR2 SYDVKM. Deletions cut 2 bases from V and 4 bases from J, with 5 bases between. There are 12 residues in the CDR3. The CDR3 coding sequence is TGTGCCAGCAGTTTAGGTAGCTATGGCTACACCTTC. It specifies CASSLGSYGYTF.

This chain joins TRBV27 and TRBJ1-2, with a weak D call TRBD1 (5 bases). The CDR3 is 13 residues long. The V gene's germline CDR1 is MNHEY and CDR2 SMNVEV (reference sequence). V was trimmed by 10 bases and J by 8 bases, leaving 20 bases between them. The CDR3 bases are TGTGCCACCACCCTCACGGGGGGAGGAGGCTACACCTTC. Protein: CATTLTGGGGYTF.

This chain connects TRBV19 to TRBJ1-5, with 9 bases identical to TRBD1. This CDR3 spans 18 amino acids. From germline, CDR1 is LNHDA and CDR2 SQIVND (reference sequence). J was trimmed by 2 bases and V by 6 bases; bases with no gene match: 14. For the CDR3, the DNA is TGTGCCAGTAGCCCCGGGGGACAGGGCCGATATGGCAATCAGCCCCAGCATTTT. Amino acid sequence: CASSPGGQGRYGNQPQHF.

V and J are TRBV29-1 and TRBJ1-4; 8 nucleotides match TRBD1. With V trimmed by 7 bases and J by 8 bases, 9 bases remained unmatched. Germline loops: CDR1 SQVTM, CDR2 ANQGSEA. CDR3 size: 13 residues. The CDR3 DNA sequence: TGCAGCGCCGTTCGGACAGGGCACGAAAAACTGTTTTTT. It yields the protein CSAVRTGHEKLFF.

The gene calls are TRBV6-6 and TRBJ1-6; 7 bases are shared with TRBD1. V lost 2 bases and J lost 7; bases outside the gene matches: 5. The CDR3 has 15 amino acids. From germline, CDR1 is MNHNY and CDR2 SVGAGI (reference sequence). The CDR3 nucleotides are TGTGCCAGCAGTTACGAGGGACAGCGAAATTCACCCCTCCACTTT. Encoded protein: CASSYEGQRNSPLHF.

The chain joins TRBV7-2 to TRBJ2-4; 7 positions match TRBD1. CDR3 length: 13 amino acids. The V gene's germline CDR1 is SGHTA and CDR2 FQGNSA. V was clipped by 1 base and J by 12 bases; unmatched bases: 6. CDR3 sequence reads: CASSLGTGETQYF. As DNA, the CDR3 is TGTGCCAGCAGCTTAGGAACAGGGGAGACTCAGTACTTC.

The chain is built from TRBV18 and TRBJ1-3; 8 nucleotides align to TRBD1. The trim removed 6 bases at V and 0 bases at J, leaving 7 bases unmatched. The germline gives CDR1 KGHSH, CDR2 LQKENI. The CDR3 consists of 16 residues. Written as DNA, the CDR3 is TGTGCCAGCTCGCCAGGGACAGGCCTCTCTGGAAACACCATATATTTT. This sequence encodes CASSPGTGLSGNTIYF.

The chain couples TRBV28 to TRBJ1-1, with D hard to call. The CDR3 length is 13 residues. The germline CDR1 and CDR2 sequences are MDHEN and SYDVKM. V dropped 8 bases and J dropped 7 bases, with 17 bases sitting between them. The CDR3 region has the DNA TGTGCCAGCCTAACACCGGGAACTATTGAAGCTTTCTTT. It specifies CASLTPGTIEAFF.

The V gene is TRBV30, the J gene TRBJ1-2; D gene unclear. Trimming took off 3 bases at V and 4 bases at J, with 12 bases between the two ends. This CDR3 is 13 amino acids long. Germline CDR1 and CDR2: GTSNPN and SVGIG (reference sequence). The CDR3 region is CAWRDWSGYGYTF. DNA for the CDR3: TGTGCCTGGAGAGACTGGTCGGGCTATGGCTACACCTTC.

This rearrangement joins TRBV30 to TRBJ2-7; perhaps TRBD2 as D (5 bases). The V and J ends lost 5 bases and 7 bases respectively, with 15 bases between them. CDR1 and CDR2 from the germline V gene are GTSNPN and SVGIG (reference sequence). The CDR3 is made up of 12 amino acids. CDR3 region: CAWETLAREQYF. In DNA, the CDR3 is TGTGCCTGGGAGACCCTAGCCAGAGAGCAGTACTTC.

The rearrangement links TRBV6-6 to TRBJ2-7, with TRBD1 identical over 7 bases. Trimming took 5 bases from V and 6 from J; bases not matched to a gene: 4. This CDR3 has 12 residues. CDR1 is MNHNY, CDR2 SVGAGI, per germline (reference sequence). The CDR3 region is CASSDRVAEQYF. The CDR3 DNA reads TGTGCCAGCAGTGACAGGGTGGCCGAGCAGTACTTC.

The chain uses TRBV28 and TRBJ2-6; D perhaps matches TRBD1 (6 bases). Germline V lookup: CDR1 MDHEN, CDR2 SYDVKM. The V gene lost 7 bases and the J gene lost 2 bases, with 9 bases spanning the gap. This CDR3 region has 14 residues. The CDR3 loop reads CASMPGAGANVLTF. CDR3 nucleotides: TGTGCCAGCATGCCAGGGGCTGGGGCCAACGTCCTGACTTTC.

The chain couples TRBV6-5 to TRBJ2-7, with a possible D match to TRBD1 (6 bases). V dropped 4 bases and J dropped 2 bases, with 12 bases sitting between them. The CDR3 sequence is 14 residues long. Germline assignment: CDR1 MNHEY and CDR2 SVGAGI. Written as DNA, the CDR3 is TGTGCCAGCAGTTTGACAGGACTTCCCTACGAGCAGTACTTC. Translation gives CASSLTGLPYEQYF.

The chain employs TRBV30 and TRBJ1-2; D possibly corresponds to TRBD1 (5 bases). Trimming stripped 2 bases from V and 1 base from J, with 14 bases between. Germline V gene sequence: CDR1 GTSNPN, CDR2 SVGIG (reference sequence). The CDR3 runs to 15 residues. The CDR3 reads CAWSPGRQYNYGYTF. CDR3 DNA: TGTGCCTGGAGTCCCGGGCGACAGTATAACTATGGCTACACCTTC.

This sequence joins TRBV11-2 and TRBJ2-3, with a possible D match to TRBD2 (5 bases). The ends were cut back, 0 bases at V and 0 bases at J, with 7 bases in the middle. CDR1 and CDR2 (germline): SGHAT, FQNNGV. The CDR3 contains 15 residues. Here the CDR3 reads CASSLERVSTDTQYF. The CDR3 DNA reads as TGTGCCAGCAGCTTAGAGCGGGTCAGCACAGATACGCAGTATTTT.

CDR3: CASSPEALFGTEAFF. CDR3 bases: TGTGCCAGCTCACCAGAAGCGTTATTTGGCACTGAAGCTTTCTTT. The rearrangement uses TRBV18 and TRBJ1-1; no definite D call. Germline-derived CDR1 and CDR2 are KGHSH and LQKENI. The CDR3 runs 15 residues. Trimming took off 2 bases at V and 4 bases at J, with 14 bases between the two ends. The full variable domain, in which reference TRBV18 and TRBJ1-1 provide the parts outside the CDR3, is NAGVMQNPRHLVRRRGQEARLRCSPMKGHSHVYWYRQLPEEGLKFMVYLQKENIIDESGMPKERFSAEFPKEGPSILRIQQVVRGDSAAYFCASSPEALFGTEAFFGQGTRLTVV.

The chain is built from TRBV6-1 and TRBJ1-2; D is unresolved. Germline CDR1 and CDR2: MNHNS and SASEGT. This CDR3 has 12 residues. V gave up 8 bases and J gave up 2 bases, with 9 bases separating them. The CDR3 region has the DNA TGTGCCAGCCTAGGAGGCAACTATGGCTACACCTTC. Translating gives CASLGGNYGYTF.

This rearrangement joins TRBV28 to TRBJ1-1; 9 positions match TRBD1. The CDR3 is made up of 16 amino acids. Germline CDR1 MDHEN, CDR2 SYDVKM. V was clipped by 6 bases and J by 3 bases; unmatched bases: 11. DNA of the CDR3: TGTGCCAGCAGGACCGTCGGGACAGGGTTATACACTGAAGCTTTCTTT. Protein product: CASRTVGTGLYTEAFF. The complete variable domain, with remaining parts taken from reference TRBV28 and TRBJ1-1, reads DVKVTQSSRYLVKRTGEKVFLECVQDMDHENMFWYRQDPGLGLRLIYFSYDVKMKEKGDIPEGYSVSREKKERFSLILESASTNQTSMYLCASRTVGTGLYTEAFFGQGTRLTVV.

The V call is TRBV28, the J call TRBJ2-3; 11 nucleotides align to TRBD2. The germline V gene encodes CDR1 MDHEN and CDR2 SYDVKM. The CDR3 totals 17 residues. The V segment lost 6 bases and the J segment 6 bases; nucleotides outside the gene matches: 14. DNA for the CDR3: TGTGCCAGCAGCAAGGCGGCCACTAGCGGGAGAGCGGATACGCAGTATTTT. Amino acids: CASSKAATSGRADTQYF.

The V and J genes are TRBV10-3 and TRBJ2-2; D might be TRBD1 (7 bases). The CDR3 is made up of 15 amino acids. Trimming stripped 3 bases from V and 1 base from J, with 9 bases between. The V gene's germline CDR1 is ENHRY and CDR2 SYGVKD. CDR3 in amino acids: CAISDRGVNTGELFF. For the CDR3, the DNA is TGTGCCATCAGTGACAGGGGGGTGAACACCGGGGAGCTGTTTTTT.

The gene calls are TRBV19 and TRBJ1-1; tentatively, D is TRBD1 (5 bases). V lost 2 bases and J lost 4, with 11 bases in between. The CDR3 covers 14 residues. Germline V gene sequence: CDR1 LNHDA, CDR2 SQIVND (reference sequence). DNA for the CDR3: TGTGCCAGTAGTATACCAGGGTTGGGCACTGAAGCTTTCTTT. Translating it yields CASSIPGLGTEAFF.

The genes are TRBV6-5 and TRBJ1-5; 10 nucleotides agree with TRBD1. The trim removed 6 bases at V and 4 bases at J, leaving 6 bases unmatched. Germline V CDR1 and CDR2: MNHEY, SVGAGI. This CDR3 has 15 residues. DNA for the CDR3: TGTGCCAGCAGCCCGGACAGGGGGTCGAATCAGCCCCAGCATTTT. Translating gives CASSPDRGSNQPQHF.